This T cell receptor (beta chain) was captured by sequencing in a study of T cells in localized non-small cell lung cancer. Overall study findings and caveats: Median detection of top 100 tumor clones in adjacent lung was around 59 clones. Sequencing, confined to only one tumor region, leaves heterogeneity possible.

CDR1 is GTSNPN and CDR2 is SVGIG in the germline V gene (reference sequence). This CDR3 contains 16 residues. Trimming removed 4 bases from V and 2 bases from J; junction bases left unmatched: 12. In this sample, this clone turned up a few times. Its antigen is not known. Profiled with immunoSEQ multiplex PCR; TCRdb holds only in-frame clones, not every one. The top ten hold roughly 7.2% of the sample, which has some 14,000 clones, 28% seen once. The material sequenced was lung tumor tissue, taken before any cancer treatment. This receptor was taken from a female donor older than 55 with stage I lung adenocarcinoma. The genes are TRBV30 and TRBJ1-1, with 8 nucleotides matching TRBD1. The CDR3 loop reads CAWTAEVGQVNTEAFF. Here the CDR3 DNA reads TGTGCCTGGACCGCCGAGGTGGGACAGGTCAACACTGAAGCTTTCTTT.